What follows are 9 T cell receptor beta chains derived from one specimen sequenced in a study of metastatic and nonmetastatic thyroid tumors. TCRdb re-analyzed the PCR reads through MiXCR. This table holds approximately 19,000 clones, around 15% found once. No treatment of any kind had been given to any patient before thyroid surgery. The sequenced sample consisted of blood. These TCRs come from a female donor with papillary thyroid cancer or a benign thyroid nodule (not recorded which). Some clones in this sample may be carry-over from other donors' samples.

This clone was detected many times. This chain joins TRBV12-5 and TRBJ2-1, with 8 bases fitting TRBD2. Germline CDR1 reads LGHNT; CDR2 reads FRNRAP. The CDR3 loop spans 14 amino acids. Trimming took 3 bases from V and 5 from J; bases not matched to a gene: 3. CDR3 residues: CASGLRLAHNEQFF. CDR3 nucleotide sequence: TGTGCTAGTGGTTTAAGACTAGCGCACAATGAGCAGTTCTTC.

On this clone: One end of the junction varies from germline; a read error may be responsible. The gene calls are TRBV4-2 and TRBJ2-7, with 14 bases that match TRBD2. This CDR3 has 15 amino acids. Germline V lookup: CDR1 LGHNA, CDR2 YNFKEQ. The CDR3 protein is CVSSGGLAGGYEQYF. For the CDR3, the DNA is TGTGTCAGCAGCGGAGGACTAGCGGGGGGATACGAGCAGTACTTC.

This clone appeared many times. Here the CDR3 reads CASSFGGLRQSHGYTF. In DNA, the CDR3 is TGTGCCAGCAGCTTCGGGGGTCTGCGGCAGTCCCATGGCTACACCTTC. The rearrangement joins TRBV5-4 to TRBJ1-2; possible D gene TRBD1, 5 bases. The CDR3 is 16 amino acids. In germline, CDR1 is SGHNT, CDR2 YYREEE (reference sequence). V lost 2 bases to trimming and J lost 6 bases, with 20 bases between them.

Many counts were recorded for this clone. The rearrangement links TRBV18 to TRBJ1-1, with D perhaps matching TRBD1 (5 bases). The ends were cut back, 0 bases at V and 1 base at J, with 9 bases in the middle. Germline lookup yields CDR1 KGHSH and CDR2 LQKENI. There are 15 residues in the CDR3. CDR3 region: CASSPPRQGNTEAFF. CDR3 bases: TGTGCCAGCTCACCACCGAGGCAGGGGAACACTGAAGCTTTCTTT.

This clone has at least ten counts. The rearrangement joins TRBV12-5 to TRBJ2-2; 9 bases line up with TRBD1. The J segment lost 9 bases and the V segment lost 0 bases, leaving 5 bases of the junction unmatched. The CDR3 runs to 15 residues. Germline CDR1 is LGHNT and CDR2 is FRNRAP. The CDR3 protein is CASGLVQGAHRELFF. The CDR3 nucleotides are TGTGCTAGTGGTTTGGTACAGGGGGCCCACAGGGAGCTGTTTTTT.

Concerning this clone: This may be a read error, as it is one base from a much larger clone. This chain uses TRBV29-1 with TRBJ2-7; 9 positions match TRBD2. CDR1 SQVTM and CDR2 ANQGSEA come from the germline V gene. V lost 8 bases to trimming and J lost 1 base; unmatched junction nucleotides: 9. The CDR3 runs to 14 residues. The DNA of the CDR3 is TGCAGCATTGCAGGGGCGGGAGGGTCCTACGAGCAGTACTTC. Protein sequence: CSIAGAGGSYEQYF.

The chain uses TRBV28 and TRBJ2-7; either TRBD1 or TRBD2 may supply D (5 bases each). CDR3 size: 16 residues. CDR1 MDHEN and CDR2 SYDVKM come from the germline V gene. The V gene lost 7 bases and the J gene lost 2 bases, with 21 bases spanning the gap. CDR3 DNA: TGTGCCAGCAACCACAGAGGGCCCGGGACGCCCTACGAGCAGTACTTC. This codes for CASNHRGPGTPYEQYF.

Many counts were recorded for this clone. The V gene is TRBV20-1, the J gene TRBJ2-3; TRBD1 matches 8 bases. The CDR3 consists of 14 residues. Germline V gene sequence: CDR1 DFQATT, CDR2 SNEGSKA (reference sequence). Losses at the gene ends were 2 bases for V and 4 bases for J; bases not matched to a gene: 5. CDR3 in DNA: TGCAGTGCTAGAATGACAGGGGCCCCAGATACGCAGTATTTT. Protein: CSARMTGAPDTQYF.

CDR3 loop: CASSLMPRPSRSPGEQYF. The CDR3 DNA reads as TGCGCCAGCAGCTTGATGCCTCGTCCTTCCAGGTCCCCGGGCGAGCAGTACTTC. The chain uses TRBV5-1 and TRBJ2-7; no clear D gene. Germline CDR1 SGHRS, CDR2 YFSETQ. CDR3 size: 18 residues. Trimming left V 1 base short and J 6 bases short, with 26 bases between.